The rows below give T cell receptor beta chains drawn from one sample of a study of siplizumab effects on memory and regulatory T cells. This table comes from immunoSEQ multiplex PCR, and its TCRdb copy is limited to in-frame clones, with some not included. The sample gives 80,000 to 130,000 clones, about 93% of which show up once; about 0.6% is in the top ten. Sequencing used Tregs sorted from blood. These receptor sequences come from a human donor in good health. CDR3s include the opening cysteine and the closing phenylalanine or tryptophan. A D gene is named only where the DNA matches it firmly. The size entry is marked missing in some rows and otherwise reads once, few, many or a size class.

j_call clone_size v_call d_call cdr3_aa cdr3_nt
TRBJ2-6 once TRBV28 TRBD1 CASRLQGSGANVLTF TGTGCCAGCAGGCTACAGGGGTCTGGGGCCAACGTCCTGACTTTC
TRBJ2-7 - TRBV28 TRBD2 CASTEFGTSGRASEQYF TGTGCCAGCACCGAATTCGGGACTAGCGGGAGGGCCAGCGAGCAGTACTTC
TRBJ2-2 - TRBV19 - CASRHTANTGELFF TGTGCCAGTAGGCATACCGCGAACACCGGGGAGCTGTTTTTT
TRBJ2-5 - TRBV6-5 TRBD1 CASSPWGQQETQYF TGTGCCAGCAGCCCCTGGGGACAGCAAGAGACCCAGTACTTC
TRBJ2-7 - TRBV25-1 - CASSEQGGFEQYF TGTGCCAGCAGTGAACAGGGAGGTTTCGAGCAGTACTTC
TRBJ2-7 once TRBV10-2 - CASVTGRQWDEQYF TGCGCCAGCGTCACGGGTAGACAGTGGGACGAGCAGTACTTC
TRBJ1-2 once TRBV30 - CAWSGGHLPVPNYGYTF TGTGCCTGGAGTGGGGGACACTTACCCGTCCCTAACTATGGCTACACCTTC
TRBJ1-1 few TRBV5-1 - CASSFYRGLTNTEAFF TGCGCCAGCAGCTTCTACCGGGGACTGACGAACACTGAAGCTTTCTTT
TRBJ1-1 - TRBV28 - CASSLPGVQRNTEAFF TGTGCCAGCAGTTTACCCGGGGTACAGAGGAACACTGAAGCTTTCTTT
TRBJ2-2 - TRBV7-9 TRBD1 CASSSGTGGKTGELFF TGTGCCAGCAGCTCCGGGACAGGGGGAAAGACCGGGGAGCTGTTTTTT
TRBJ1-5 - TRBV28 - CASRVLEGNQPQHF TGTGCCAGCAGGGTGCTGGAGGGCAATCAGCCCCAGCATTTT
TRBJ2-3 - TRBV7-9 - CASSLLARHWGTQYF TGTGCCAGCAGCTTACTAGCGAGACACTGGGGTACGCAGTATTTT
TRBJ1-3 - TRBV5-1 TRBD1 CANDGQGLGNTIYF TGCGCCAACGACGGACAGGGGTTGGGAAACACCATATATTTT
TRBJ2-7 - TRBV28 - CASTSWGGEDSYEQYF TGTGCCAGCACCTCTTGGGGTGGAGAAGACTCCTACGAGCAGTACTTC
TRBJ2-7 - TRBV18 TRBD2 CASSPIALAGEYEQYF TGTGCCAGCTCACCGATCGCACTAGCGGGAGAATACGAGCAGTACTTC
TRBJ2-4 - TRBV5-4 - CASSLRGNIQYF TGTGCCAGCAGCTTGAGGGGAAACATTCAGTACTTC
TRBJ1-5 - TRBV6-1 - CASSVLSNQPQHF TGTGCCAGCAGTGTATTGTCCAATCAGCCCCAGCATTTT
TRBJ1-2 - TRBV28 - CASKHGILWSYTF TGTGCCAGCAAACATGGGATACTATGGAGCTACACCTTC
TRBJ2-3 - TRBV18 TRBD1 CASSPGRGNTQYF TGTGCCAGCTCACCGGGCAGGGGGAATACGCAGTATTTT
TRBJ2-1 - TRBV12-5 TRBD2 CASGLVIASGRFDTPNEQFF TGTGCTAGTGGTTTGGTAATAGCTAGCGGGAGGTTCGATACCCCCAATGAGCAGTTCTTC
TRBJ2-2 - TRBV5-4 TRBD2 CASSLDSGPGELFF TGTGCCAGCAGCTTGGATAGCGGGCCTGGGGAGCTGTTTTTT
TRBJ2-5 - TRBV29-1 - CSVEDLRYQETQYF TGCAGCGTTGAAGATTTAAGGTACCAAGAGACCCAGTACTTC
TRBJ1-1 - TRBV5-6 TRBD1 CASSYRGPGTEAFF TGTGCCAGCAGTTACAGGGGGCCGGGGACTGAAGCTTTCTTT
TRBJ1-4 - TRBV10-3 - CAIALRINEKLFF TGTGCCATCGCTTTGCGGATTAATGAAAAACTGTTTTTT
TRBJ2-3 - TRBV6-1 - CASSETPSLVDTQYF TGTGCCAGCAGTGAAACCCCATCCTTAGTGGATACGCAGTATTTT
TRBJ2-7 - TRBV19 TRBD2 CASRRAGTSGTGGEQYF TGTGCCAGTAGGCGAGCCGGGACTAGCGGCACCGGGGGCGAGCAGTACTTC
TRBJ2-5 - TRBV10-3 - CAISEWETQYF TGTGCCATCAGTGAGTGGGAGACCCAGTACTTC
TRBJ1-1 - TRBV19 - CASSMRGTVRPENTEAFF TGTGCCAGTAGTATGAGAGGGACCGTTAGGCCTGAGAACACTGAAGCTTTCTTT
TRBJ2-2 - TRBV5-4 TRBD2 CASSFGGGFVGELFF TGTGCCAGCAGCTTCGGGGGAGGGTTCGTCGGGGAGCTGTTTTTT
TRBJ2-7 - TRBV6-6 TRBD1 CASSSPGQLYEQYF TGTGCCAGCAGTTCCCCGGGACAGCTCTACGAGCAGTACTTC
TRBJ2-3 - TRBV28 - CASSLPGASTDTQYF TGTGCCAGCAGTTTACCGGGAGCTAGCACAGATACGCAGTATTTT
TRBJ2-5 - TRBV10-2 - CASSLQETQYF TGCGCCAGCAGTTTACAAGAGACCCAGTACTTC
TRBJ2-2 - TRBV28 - CASCAYQVTGELFF TGTGCCAGCTGTGCGTATCAGGTGACCGGGGAGCTGTTTTTT
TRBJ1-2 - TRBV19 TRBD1 CASSIDTNRGRIYGYTF TGTGCCAGTAGTATAGATACCAACAGGGGGCGCATCTATGGCTACACCTTC
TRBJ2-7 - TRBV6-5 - CASSYSRSSYEQYF TGTGCCAGCAGTTACTCGAGGAGCTCCTACGAGCAGTACTTC
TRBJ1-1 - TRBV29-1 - CSVAGQMNTEAFF TGCAGCGTAGCTGGACAGATGAACACTGAAGCTTTCTTT
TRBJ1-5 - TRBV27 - CASSFSANQPQHF TGTGCCAGCAGTTTTTCGGCGAATCAGCCCCAGCATTTT
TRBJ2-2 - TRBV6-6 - CASSERTGELFF TGTGCCAGCAGCGAACGGACTGGGGAGCTGTTTTTT
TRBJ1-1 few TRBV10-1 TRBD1 CASSTGTGNTEAFF TGCGCCAGCTCTACCGGGACAGGGAACACTGAAGCTTTCTTT
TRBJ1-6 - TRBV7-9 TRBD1 CASSLVGTEYNSPLHF TGTGCCAGCAGCTTAGTCGGGACAGAGTATAATTCACCCCTCCACTTT
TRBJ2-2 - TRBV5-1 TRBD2 CASSGGRGVNGELFF TGCGCCAGCAGCGGCGGGAGGGGTGTGAACGGGGAGCTGTTTTTT
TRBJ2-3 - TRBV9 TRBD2 CASSTREGRDTQYF TGTGCCAGCAGCACGCGGGAGGGGAGAGATACGCAGTATTTT
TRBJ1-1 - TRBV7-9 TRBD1 CASTWADRGLLMNTEAFF TGTGCCAGCACCTGGGCAGACAGGGGGCTCCTTATGAACACTGAAGCTTTCTTT
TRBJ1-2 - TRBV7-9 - CASSSNGIDYGYTF TGTGCCAGCAGCTCTAACGGTATCGACTATGGCTACACCTTC
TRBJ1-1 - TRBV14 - CASSQDWGRVGDNTEAFF TGTGCCAGCAGCCAAGATTGGGGCAGGGTCGGGGACAACACTGAAGCTTTCTTT
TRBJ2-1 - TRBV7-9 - CASTPPALARHNEQFF TGTGCCAGCACCCCACCGGCCCTCGCGCGGCACAATGAGCAGTTCTTC
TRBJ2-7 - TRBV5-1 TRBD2 CASSLSAGPMGEQYF TGCGCCAGCAGCTTGTCAGCGGGACCTATGGGAGAGCAGTACTTC
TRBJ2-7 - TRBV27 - CASSLYSGLASPFSYEQYF TGTGCCAGCAGTTTATATAGTGGTTTGGCAAGCCCCTTCTCCTACGAGCAGTACTTC
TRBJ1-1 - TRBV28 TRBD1 CASSFTGVLNTEAFF TGTGCCAGCAGTTTCACAGGGGTCCTGAACACTGAAGCTTTCTTT
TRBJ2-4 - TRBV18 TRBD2 CASSLSGRGNIQYF TGTGCCAGCTCTTTGAGCGGGAGGGGAAACATTCAGTACTTC
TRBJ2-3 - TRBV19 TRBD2 CASSIRRLAGITASTDTQYF TGTGCCAGTAGTATACGCCGGCTAGCGGGTATAACAGCTAGCACAGATACGCAGTATTTT